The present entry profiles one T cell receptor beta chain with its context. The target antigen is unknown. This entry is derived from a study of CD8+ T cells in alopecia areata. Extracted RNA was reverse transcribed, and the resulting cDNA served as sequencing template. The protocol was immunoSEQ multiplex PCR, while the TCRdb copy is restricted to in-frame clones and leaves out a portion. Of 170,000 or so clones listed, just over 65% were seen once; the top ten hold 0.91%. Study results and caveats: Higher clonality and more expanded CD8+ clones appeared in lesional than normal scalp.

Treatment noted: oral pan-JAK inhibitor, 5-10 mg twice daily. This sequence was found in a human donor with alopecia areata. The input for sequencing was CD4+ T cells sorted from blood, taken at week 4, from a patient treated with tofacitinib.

CDR3 in amino acids: CATGDPKGNQPQHF. The CDR3 DNA is TGTGCAACAGGGGACCCCAAGGGTAATCAGCCCCAGCATTTT. The rearrangement links TRBV6-6 to TRBJ1-5; 7 bases align to TRBD1. Germline assignment: CDR1 MNHNY and CDR2 SVGAGI (reference sequence). This CDR3 contains 14 residues.